This T cell receptor (beta chain) emerged from a study of beta chain features in type 1 diabetes. About the study: Sorted cells numbering some 110 million were examined across all samples.

Trimming cost V 6 bases and J 2 bases; bases outside gene matches: 9. This CDR3 has 15 residues. In germline, CDR1 is SQVTM, CDR2 ANQGSEA. This clone was counted a few times. What it binds is unknown. Reverse transcribing all isolated RNA meant expressed TCRB transcripts were sequenced. Sequenced by immunoSEQ multiplex PCR; TCRdb stores in-frame clones only, minus some. The top ten clones hold less than 0.5% of a sample with fewer than 200,000 clones, 10% of them seen once. Without exception, sorted populations had purity beyond 95%. Study results and limitations: Any PCR bias toward short templates would affect both groups alike. Type 1 diabetes patients had TCRB CDR3s that were shorter (moderately but significantly so) in all four CD4+ subsets. Resolution of whether HLA type affects TCRB rearrangement was not achieved here.

Sequencing was performed on central memory CD4+ T cells from blood. The V call is TRBV29-1, the J call TRBJ2-7; the match to TRBD1 covers 11 bases. This sequence was found in a man aged 25 to 40 with type 1 diabetes. The CDR3 DNA reads as TGCAGCGTCGCCGGGACAGGGGGTCATCCCTACGAGCAGTACTTC. Encoded protein: CSVAGTGGHPYEQYF.